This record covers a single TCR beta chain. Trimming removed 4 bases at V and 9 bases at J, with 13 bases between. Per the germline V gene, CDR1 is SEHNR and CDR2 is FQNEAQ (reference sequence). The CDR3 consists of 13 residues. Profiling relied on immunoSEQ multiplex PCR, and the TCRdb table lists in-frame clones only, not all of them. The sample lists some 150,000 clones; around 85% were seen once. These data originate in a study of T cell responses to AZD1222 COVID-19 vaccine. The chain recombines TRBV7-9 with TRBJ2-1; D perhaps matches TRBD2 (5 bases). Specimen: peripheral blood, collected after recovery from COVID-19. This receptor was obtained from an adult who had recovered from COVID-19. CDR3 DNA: TGTGCCAGCAGCTCCTTAGGGAGCGGTGAGCAGTTCTTC. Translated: CASSSLGSGEQFF.